This T cell receptor (beta chain) was sequenced for a study of cytomegalovirus exposure and HLA in healthy donors. This PCR relied on a set of 60 Vbeta primers and 13 Jbeta primers. The data were produced by immunoSEQ multiplex PCR, yet TCRdb's version contains in-frame clones alone and is incomplete. The table has some 170,000 clones, 70% to 85% seen once. V was clipped by 4 bases and J by 0 bases, with 7 bases between them. Per germline, CDR1 MNHNS and CDR2 SASEGT. The CDR3 has 15 residues. This clone has more than one count but fewer than ten. The origin of this receptor is a woman aged 55-70 years in good health and CMV-seropositive. J is TRBJ2-6 and V is TRBV6-1; possible D gene TRBD2, 5 bases. The sample taken for sequencing was PBMCs. CDR3 nucleotide sequence: TGTGCCAGCAGTGGACGGGGCTCTGGGGCCAACGTCCTGACTTTC. The encoded protein is CASSGRGSGANVLTF.